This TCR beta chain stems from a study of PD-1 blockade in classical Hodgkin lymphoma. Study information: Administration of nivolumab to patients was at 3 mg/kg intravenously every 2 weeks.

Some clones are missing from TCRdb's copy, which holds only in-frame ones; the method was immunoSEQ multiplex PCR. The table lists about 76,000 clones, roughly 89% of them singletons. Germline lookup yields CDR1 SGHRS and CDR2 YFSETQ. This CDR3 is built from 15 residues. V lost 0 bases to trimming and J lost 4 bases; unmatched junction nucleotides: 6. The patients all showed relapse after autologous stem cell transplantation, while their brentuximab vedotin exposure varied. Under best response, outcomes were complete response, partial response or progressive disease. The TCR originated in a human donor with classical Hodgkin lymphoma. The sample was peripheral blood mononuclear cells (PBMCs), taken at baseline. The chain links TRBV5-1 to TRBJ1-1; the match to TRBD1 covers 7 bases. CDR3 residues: CASSLAAGGSTEAFF. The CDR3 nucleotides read TGCGCCAGCAGCTTGGCGGCAGGGGGGTCCACTGAAGCTTTCTTT.